A single sample gave rise to the 31 T cell receptor beta chains below, sequenced in a study of PD-L1 blockade in urothelial cancer. Specified time point: peripheral blood 6 weeks after treatment start. The protocol was immunoSEQ multiplex PCR, while the TCRdb copy is restricted to in-frame clones and leaves out a portion. The data hold 90,000 to 130,000 clones, with more than 85% observed a single time. Sequenced material: PBMCs, taken around atezolizumab (anti-PD-L1) treatment. Receptors originate from a man aged 60-69 years with urothelial cancer.

The chain carries TRBV5-1 and TRBJ2-7; the match to TRBD1 covers 8 bases. V lost 2 bases and J lost 7; bases outside the gene matches: 14. Germline assignment: CDR1 SGHRS and CDR2 YFSETQ. The CDR3 runs 16 residues. In nucleotides, the CDR3 is TGCGCCAGCAGCTTATTAAGAGGACAGGGCGCTGGTGAGCAGTACTTC. Residues: CASSLLRGQGAGEQYF.

In its sample, this clone was seen once. The chain is built from TRBV29-1 and TRBJ2-7; D uncertain. This CDR3 spans 12 amino acids. The germline V gene encodes CDR1 SQVTM and CDR2 ANQGSEA. Trimming removed 4 bases at V and 6 bases at J, with 13 bases between. The CDR3 here is CSVGQPGSEQYF. The CDR3 region has the DNA TGCAGCGTTGGTCAGCCAGGAAGCGAGCAGTACTTC.

The V gene is TRBV5-4, the J gene TRBJ2-7; D might be TRBD1 (5 bases). Trimming pared 1 base from V and 7 bases from J, leaving 15 bases between. The CDR3 is 14 amino acids. Germline CDR1 is SGHNT and CDR2 is YYREEE (reference sequence). Written as DNA, the CDR3 is TGTGCCAGCAGCTTGCCTGGGGCGGTGTCAGAGCAGTACTTC. The encoded protein is CASSLPGAVSEQYF.

The V gene is TRBV5-1, the J gene TRBJ2-7; the match to TRBD1 covers 9 bases. Germline V gene lookup returns CDR1 SGHRS and CDR2 YFSETQ. The CDR3 totals 14 residues. Trimming took 4 bases from V and 5 from J; bases not matched to a gene: 7. The CDR3 loop reads CASSEGQGAHEQYF. In DNA form, the CDR3 reads TGCGCCAGCAGCGAGGGACAGGGTGCGCACGAGCAGTACTTC.

V and J are TRBV6-6 and TRBJ2-3, with D possibly being TRBD1 (6 bases). The germline V gene has CDR1 MNHNY and CDR2 SVGAGI (reference sequence). Between the trimmed V and J ends, which lost 0 bases and 5 bases, there was a span of 12 bases. The length of the CDR3 is 15 residues. The CDR3 protein is CASSYSRGSGDTQYF. For the CDR3, the DNA is TGTGCCAGCAGTTACTCGAGGGGGTCGGGAGATACGCAGTATTTT.

The chain recombines TRBV27 with TRBJ1-4; 7 bases align to TRBD1. Germline V lookup: CDR1 MNHEY, CDR2 SMNVEV (reference sequence). There are 14 residues in the CDR3. The trim removed 7 bases at V and 0 bases at J, leaving 2 bases unmatched. CDR3 protein: CASKTGPTNEKLFF. In nucleotides, the CDR3 is TGTGCCAGCAAGACAGGGCCAACTAATGAAAAACTGTTTTTT.

The V call is TRBV2, the J call TRBJ2-5, with D tentatively TRBD1 (5 bases). The germline V gene has CDR1 SNHLY and CDR2 FYNNEI. The CDR3 length is 15 residues. V was clipped by 2 bases and J by 2 bases, with 12 bases between them. The CDR3 here is CASSETMTVQETQYF. The DNA of the CDR3 is TGTGCCAGCAGTGAAACCATGACAGTACAAGAGACCCAGTACTTC. The variable domain in full, completed from reference TRBV2 and TRBJ2-5, reads EPEVTQTPSHQVTQMGQEVILRCVPISNHLYFYWYRQILGQKVEFLVSFYNNEISEKSEIFDDQFSVERPDGSNFTLKIRSTKLEDSAMYFCASSETMTVQETQYFGPGTRLLVL.

The chain joins TRBV27 to TRBJ1-2; D gene uncertain. The germline V gene encodes CDR1 MNHEY and CDR2 SMNVEV (reference sequence). There are 12 residues in the CDR3. Trimming left V 4 bases short and J 6 bases short, with 9 bases between. The DNA for the CDR3 is TGTGCCAGCAGTTCGAAACAGAATGGCTACACCTTC. Its protein product is CASSSKQNGYTF.

The gene calls are TRBV2 and TRBJ2-7; a weak D match, TRBD2 (5 bases). Germline V gene lookup returns CDR1 SNHLY and CDR2 FYNNEI. V was cut by 7 bases and J by 4 bases, with 14 bases left in between. There are 13 residues in the CDR3. For the CDR3, the DNA is TGTGCCAGCACCGAGGAGGTAGGGTACGAGCAGTACTTC. This codes for CASTEEVGYEQYF.

The J gene is TRBJ2-7, the V gene TRBV9, with D perhaps TRBD1 (5 bases). V dropped 4 bases and J dropped 0 bases, with 20 bases sitting between them. The germline V gene has CDR1 SGDLS and CDR2 YYNGEE. The CDR3 extends over 17 amino acids. The CDR3 DNA is TGTGCCAGCAGCCCAACAGGATTTACGAGGAGCTCCTACGAGCAGTACTTC. Its protein product is CASSPTGFTRSSYEQYF.

This clone was detected once. The chain joins TRBV29-1 to TRBJ2-7; D perhaps matches TRBD1 (6 bases). Deletions cut 4 bases from V and 4 bases from J, with 11 bases between. CDR3 length: 12 amino acids. Germline CDR1 and CDR2: SQVTM and ANQGSEA. Written as DNA, the CDR3 is TGCAGCGTTGGCAGGGGTGAATACGAGCAGTACTTC. This sequence encodes CSVGRGEYEQYF.

The chain uses TRBV6-6 and TRBJ1-4; D possibly corresponds to TRBD1 (6 bases). V was cut by 4 bases and J by 3 bases, with 9 bases left in between. CDR3 size: 14 residues. CDR1 and CDR2 (germline): MNHNY, SVGAGI (reference sequence). In nucleotides, the CDR3 is TGTGCCAGCAGTTCCAGGGGTGCTAATGAAAAACTGTTTTTT. It specifies CASSSRGANEKLFF.

This sequence joins TRBV7-3 and TRBJ2-7; 9 positions match TRBD1. CDR1 and CDR2 from the germline V gene are SGHTA and FQGTGA. The CDR3 spans 15 residues. Trimming at V came to 0 bases and at J to 4 bases, leaving 4 bases not matched to a gene. The CDR3 DNA follows: TGTGCCAGCAGCTTAACCCGGGACAGGGAATACGAGCAGTACTTC. Protein product: CASSLTRDREYEQYF.

A few counts support this clone. This chain uses TRBV27 with TRBJ1-2, with no clear D. The V and J ends lost 3 bases and 4 bases respectively, with 9 bases between them. Per the germline V gene, CDR1 is MNHEY and CDR2 is SMNVEV (reference sequence). This CDR3 is built from 13 residues. The CDR3 DNA reads TGTGCCAGCAGTTTGTCTGAGGCCTATGGCTACACCTTC. This gives the protein CASSLSEAYGYTF.

The chain joins TRBV5-1 to TRBJ2-7; 8 bases are shared with TRBD1. The CDR3 is made up of 15 amino acids. The germline CDR1 and CDR2 sequences are SGHRS and YFSETQ. V trimming: 7 bases; J trimming: 2 bases; junction bases outside the gene matches: 11. The CDR3 loop reads CASYRNPGQAYEQYF. The DNA for the CDR3 is TGCGCCAGCTACCGAAATCCGGGACAGGCCTACGAGCAGTACTTC.

CDR3 DNA: TGCGCCAGCAGCCAAGCGGGATCCGGAAACACCATATATTTT. It translates to CASSQAGSGNTIYF. V usage is TRBV4-1 and J usage is TRBJ1-3; D is uncertain. V lost 1 base and J lost 4, with 8 bases in between. Germline CDR1 and CDR2: MGHRA and YSYEKL. This CDR3 region has 14 residues.

The rearrangement links TRBV5-1 to TRBJ2-5; 14 bases align to TRBD2. Germline V gene lookup returns CDR1 SGHRS and CDR2 YFSETQ. The CDR3 has 17 residues. The V segment lost 4 bases and the J segment 5 bases; nucleotides outside the gene matches: 10. The CDR3 sequence is CASSPGLAGARSETQYF. The CDR3, as DNA: TGCGCCAGCAGCCCGGGACTAGCGGGAGCGAGGTCGGAGACCCAGTACTTC.

Here the CDR3 DNA reads TGTGCCAGTCGCAGGGCCGACAGGATGAACACTGAAGCTTTCTTT. This encodes CASRRADRMNTEAFF. This sequence joins TRBV5-4 and TRBJ1-1; maybe TRBD1 (6 bases). This CDR3 is built from 15 residues. Trimming removed 8 bases from V and 0 bases from J, with 17 bases in between. CDR1 and CDR2 from the germline V gene are SGHNT and YYREEE (reference sequence).

V usage is TRBV30 and J usage is TRBJ1-5; 7 nucleotides agree with TRBD1. CDR1 GTSNPN and CDR2 SVGIG come from the germline V gene (reference sequence). The V and J ends lost 2 bases and 4 bases, in that order; junction bases with no gene match: 2. This CDR3 is 13 amino acids long. The CDR3 DNA is TGTGCCTGGAGTCACAGGGGTAATCAGCCCCAGCATTTT. It translates to CAWSHRGNQPQHF. The full variable domain, rest sourced from reference TRBV30 and TRBJ1-5, is SQTIHQWPATLVQPVGSPLSLECTVEGTSNPNLYWYRQAAGRGLQLLFYSVGIGQISSEVPQNLSASRPQDRQFILSSKKLLLSDSGFYLCAWSHRGNQPQHFGDGTRLSIL.

This chain joins TRBV5-4 and TRBJ2-2; no definite D call. The CDR3 loop spans 15 amino acids. In germline, CDR1 is SGHNT, CDR2 YYREEE (reference sequence). Trimming removed 0 bases at V and 6 bases at J, with 12 bases between. CDR3 DNA sequence: TGTGCCAGCAGCTTGGGGGCCCACTCCCCCGGGGAGCTGTTTTTT. Translated: CASSLGAHSPGELFF.

The chain carries TRBV18 and TRBJ2-7; weak D call: TRBD1 (6 bases). CDR1 is KGHSH, CDR2 LQKENI, per germline. This CDR3 is 14 amino acids long. Deletions cut 2 bases from V and 3 bases from J, with 11 bases between. The CDR3 nucleotides are TGTGCCAGCTCACCAGGACAGTCATTCTACGAGCAGTACTTC. This encodes CASSPGQSFYEQYF.

The rearrangement links TRBV30 to TRBJ1-1; D may be TRBD1 (6 bases). Germline CDR1 is GTSNPN and CDR2 is SVGIG (reference sequence). The CDR3 extends over 13 amino acids. Trimming stripped 5 bases from V and 4 bases from J, with 14 bases between. The CDR3 coding sequence is TGTGCCTGGGGGAGGGGGGCAGGCACTGAAGCTTTCTTT. Translated: CAWGRGAGTEAFF.

The chain couples TRBV4-3 to TRBJ1-6, with D maybe TRBD1 (5 bases). This CDR3 comprises 15 residues. Germline V gene lookup returns CDR1 LGHNA and CDR2 YSLEER. Trimming left V 0 bases short and J 9 bases short, with 12 bases between. The CDR3 DNA reads TGCGCCAGCAGCCAAGATACCAGGGAGGGTTCACCCCTCCACTTT. The encoded protein is CASSQDTREGSPLHF.

This clone was found a few times. The chain uses TRBV14 and TRBJ1-2; D not resolved. The V end lost 4 bases, the J end lost 6 bases, and 12 bases lay between the germline ends. Germline V lookup: CDR1 SGHDN, CDR2 FVKESK. The CDR3 runs to 13 residues. The CDR3: CASSPRFRHGYTF. In DNA form, the CDR3 reads TGTGCCAGCAGCCCGCGTTTCAGGCATGGCTACACCTTC.

The V gene is TRBV13, the J gene TRBJ2-3; TRBD2 agrees at 9 bases. The trim removed 6 bases at V and 4 bases at J, leaving 5 bases unmatched. Per the germline V gene, CDR1 is PRHDT and CDR2 is FYEKMQ (reference sequence). CDR3 length equals 14 residues. The CDR3 coding sequence is TGTGCCAGCAGGGGAGCGGGAGGATCAGATACGCAGTATTTT. Protein product: CASRGAGGSDTQYF.

The rearrangement joins TRBV7-2 to TRBJ1-1; the match to TRBD1 covers 9 bases. The V gene's germline CDR1 is SGHTA and CDR2 FQGNSA. This CDR3 has 16 residues. The J segment lost 5 bases and the V segment lost 3 bases, leaving 10 bases of the junction unmatched. In DNA, the CDR3 is TGTGCCAGCAGCTTGGGGTTACAGGGGGCAGGGACTGAAGCTTTCTTT. It specifies CASSLGLQGAGTEAFF. Looking up the rest from reference TRBV7-2 and TRBJ1-1 gives the full variable domain: GAGVSQSPSNKVTEKGKDVELRCDPISGHTALYWYRQSLGQGLEFLIYFQGNSAPDKSGLPSDRFSAERTGGSVSTLTIQRTQQEDSAVYLCASSLGLQGAGTEAFFGQGTRLTVV.

The chain carries TRBV19 and TRBJ2-3; D is unresolved. Germline V gene lookup returns CDR1 LNHDA and CDR2 SQIVND (reference sequence). The CDR3 contains 14 residues. Trimming pared 5 bases from V and 2 bases from J, leaving 11 bases between. In DNA, the CDR3 is TGTGCCAGTAGTCTTTATAGCTCCACAGATACGCAGTATTTT. This sequence encodes CASSLYSSTDTQYF.

The gene calls are TRBV28 and TRBJ1-2, with TRBD1 as a possible D gene (6 bases). V shed 6 bases and J shed 2 bases, with 13 bases lying between them. The CDR3 has 14 amino acids. Germline assignment: CDR1 MDHEN and CDR2 SYDVKM. CDR3 DNA: TGTGCCAGCAGAAAAGGGGGGGGGAACTATGGCTACACCTTC. Encoded protein: CASRKGGGNYGYTF.

The chain uses TRBV19 and TRBJ2-7; 8 bases match TRBD2. CDR1 is LNHDA and CDR2 is SQIVND in the germline V gene (reference sequence). This CDR3 region has 15 residues. The J segment lost 0 bases and the V segment lost 2 bases, leaving 3 bases of the junction unmatched. CDR3 sequence (DNA): TGTGCCAGTAGTATACGTAGCGGGGACTCCTACGAGCAGTACTTC. Translation gives CASSIRSGDSYEQYF.

The gene calls are TRBV11-1 and TRBJ1-2, with no clear D. Germline V CDR1 and CDR2: SGHAT, FQDESV (reference sequence). CDR3 length: 13 amino acids. Trimming took off 5 bases at V and 2 bases at J, with 9 bases between the two ends. The DNA of the CDR3 is TGTGCCAGCAGCCCGGGATCGAACTATGGCTACACCTTC. It is translated as CASSPGSNYGYTF.

The genes are TRBV4-3 and TRBJ2-7, with D possibly being TRBD2 (6 bases). Germline values: CDR1 LGHNA, CDR2 YSLEER. V was pared by 0 bases and J by 0 bases, with 12 bases between. This CDR3 contains 16 residues. CDR3 sequence reads: CASSQDLASDSYEQYF. The CDR3 nucleotides are TGCGCCAGCAGCCAAGATCTGGCTAGCGACTCCTACGAGCAGTACTTC.